Listed below are T cell receptor beta chains from one sample, sequenced in a study of cytomegalovirus exposure and HLA in healthy donors. Profiled with immunoSEQ multiplex PCR; TCRdb holds only in-frame clones, not every one. The table includes some 52,000 clones, 72% detected once. Sequencing was done on a sample of PBMCs. The receptors were gathered from a woman aged 45-65 years in good health and CMV-seronegative. The CDR3 runs from the conserved cysteine through the conserved F or W. The D gene is left open where the match is weak. Clone sizes are given selectively: once, few, many, or a class where the clone is expanded.

V gene	D gene	clone size	J gene	CDR3 protein
TRBV7-2	TRBD1	-	TRBJ2-7	CASSLRQGGYEQYF
TRBV4-1	TRBD2	-	TRBJ2-3	CASSQEGSGGRTDTQYF
TRBV2	-	few	TRBJ2-7	CASRNQGQSYEQYF
TRBV29-1	-	-	TRBJ2-4	CSVVVGGPLAKNIQYF
TRBV28	-	-	TRBJ1-3	CASSGSRDSGNTIYF
TRBV6-1	TRBD1	-	TRBJ1-2	CASSMEGQEFEGYTF
TRBV30	-	-	TRBJ1-3	CAWIVGGASYPIYF
TRBV23-1	-	few	TRBJ1-5	CASTQGQGKPTNQPQHF
TRBV28	-	-	TRBJ2-2	CASSSGTTGELFF
TRBV10-3	-	once	TRBJ2-7	CAISEYGRWAGEQYF
TRBV29-1	-	-	TRBJ1-1	CSVAREYMNTEAFF
TRBV7-8	TRBD1	-	TRBJ1-3	CASSPQSRGPGNTIYF
TRBV10-2	TRBD1	once	TRBJ2-2	CASSGPGQLNTGELFF
TRBV5-1	-	-	TRBJ2-3	CASRFEGSNTQYF
TRBV27	-	-	TRBJ2-7	CASSSLTAEGGQYF
TRBV27	TRBD1	-	TRBJ1-5	CASSPGNRGRNQPQHF
TRBV4-3	-	-	TRBJ1-1	CASSQDLDDEDTEAFF
TRBV7-3	-	-	TRBJ2-7	CASSKIPGNLTGRFVHEQYF
TRBV28	TRBD1	-	TRBJ1-2	CASSGEGTGVYGYTF
TRBV7-2	-	few	TRBJ1-5	CASSLGDSRAYSNQPQHF
TRBV28	-	-	TRBJ2-7	CASSSGTSRYSYEQYF
TRBV2	TRBD1	-	TRBJ1-5	CASSEGQDPSMAQHF
TRBV6-1	-	-	TRBJ2-7	CASSEARTYEQYF
TRBV18	-	-	TRBJ1-1	CASSPTAKDTEAFF
TRBV9	-	once	TRBJ1-1	CASSVRDRPLNTEAFF
TRBV30	-	-	TRBJ2-3	CAWSAGDVTDTQYF
TRBV28	-	-	TRBJ2-7	CASTLGGRVEQYF
TRBV4-1	-	-	TRBJ1-1	CASSPGPREDTEAFF
TRBV14	TRBD2	few	TRBJ2-1	CASSQRLAGEQFF
TRBV19	TRBD1	-	TRBJ1-2	CASSIRAGGDNYGYTF
TRBV4-2	TRBD2	-	TRBJ2-7	CASSQFSGTSYEQYF
TRBV7-9	-	few	TRBJ1-5	CASSLAGANQPQHF
TRBV6-5	-	few	TRBJ2-5	CASNARGETQYF
TRBV4-2	-	-	TRBJ2-3	CASSQEGPGGTDTQYF
TRBV2	-	-	TRBJ1-1	CASSGDSRAEAFF
TRBV5-1	TRBD2	-	TRBJ2-7	CASSLEVGLAAYEQYF
TRBV7-8	-	-	TRBJ2-7	CASSLDNTYEQYF
TRBV5-5	TRBD1	-	TRBJ2-5	CASSLPGGMETQYF
TRBV4-2	TRBD2	few	TRBJ2-7	CASSQEAGGGQYF
TRBV30	TRBD2	-	TRBJ2-7	CAWTSGRYREQYF
TRBV19	TRBD1	-	TRBJ1-4	CASSTGTANNEKLFF
TRBV30	-	-	TRBJ2-5	CAWSVQEETQYF
TRBV29-1	-	-	TRBJ2-5	CSVGARQETQYF
TRBV10-1	TRBD2	-	TRBJ2-7	CASSEASGPSYEQYF
TRBV28	TRBD2	-	TRBJ2-7	CASLTTSGAYEQYF